This TCR beta chain was recorded in a study of T cell changes during pregnancy in multiple sclerosis. Sequencing used immunoSEQ multiplex PCR; TCRdb keeps in-frame clones, though not all of them. This sample carries about 44,000 clones, roughly 89% of them seen once, and the ten largest clones take 0.67%. With 5 bases clipped from V and 4 bases from J, the junction kept 15 bases outside the gene matches. The germline V gene has CDR1 SGHVS and CDR2 FQNEAQ. There are 17 residues in the CDR3. The chain links TRBV7-8 to TRBJ1-2; 8 nucleotides match TRBD1. The sequences come from CD4+ T cells from peripheral blood mononuclear cells, collected in the first trimester of pregnancy. The clonotype was recovered from a female donor with multiple sclerosis, enrolled in a pregnancy study. The CDR3 protein is CASSNSGGDPIGYGYTF. CDR3 DNA sequence: TGTGCCAGCAGCAACTCAGGGGGCGATCCCATAGGCTATGGCTACACCTTC.